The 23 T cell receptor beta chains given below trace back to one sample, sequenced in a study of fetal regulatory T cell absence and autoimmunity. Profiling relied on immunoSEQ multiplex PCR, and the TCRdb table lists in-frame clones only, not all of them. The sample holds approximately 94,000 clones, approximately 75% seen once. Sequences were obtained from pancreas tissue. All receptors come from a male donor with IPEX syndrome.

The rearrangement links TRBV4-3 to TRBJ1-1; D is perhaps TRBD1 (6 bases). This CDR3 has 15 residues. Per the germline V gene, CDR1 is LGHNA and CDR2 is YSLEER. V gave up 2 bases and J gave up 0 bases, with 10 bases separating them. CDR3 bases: TGCGCCAGCAGCCAAAACAGGGAGTTGAACACTGAAGCTTTCTTT. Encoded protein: CASSQNRELNTEAFF.

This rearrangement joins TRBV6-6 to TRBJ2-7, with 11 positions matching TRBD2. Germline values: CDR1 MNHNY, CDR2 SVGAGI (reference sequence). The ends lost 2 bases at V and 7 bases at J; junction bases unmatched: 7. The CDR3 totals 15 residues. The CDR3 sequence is CASSYTSGSRNEQYF. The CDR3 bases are TGTGCCAGCAGTTACACTAGCGGGAGCCGGAATGAGCAGTACTTC.

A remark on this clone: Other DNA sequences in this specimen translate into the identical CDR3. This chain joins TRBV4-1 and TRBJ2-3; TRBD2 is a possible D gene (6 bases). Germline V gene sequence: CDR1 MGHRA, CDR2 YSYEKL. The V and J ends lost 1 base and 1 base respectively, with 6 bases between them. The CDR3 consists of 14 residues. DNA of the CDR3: TGCGCCAGCAGCCAAGCGGGGGGCACAGATACGCAGTATTTT. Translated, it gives CASSQAGGTDTQYF.

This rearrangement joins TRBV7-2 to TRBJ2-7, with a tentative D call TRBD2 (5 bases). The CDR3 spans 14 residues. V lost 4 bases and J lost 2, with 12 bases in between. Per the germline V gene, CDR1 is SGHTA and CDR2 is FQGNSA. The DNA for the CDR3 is TGTGCCAGCAGCTCAAAGCGGTCCACCTACGAGCAGTACTTC. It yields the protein CASSSKRSTYEQYF. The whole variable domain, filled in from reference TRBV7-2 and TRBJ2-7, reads GAGVSQSPSNKVTEKGKDVELRCDPISGHTALYWYRQSLGQGLEFLIYFQGNSAPDKSGLPSDRFSAERTGGSVSTLTIQRTQQEDSAVYLCASSSKRSTYEQYFGPGTRLTVT.

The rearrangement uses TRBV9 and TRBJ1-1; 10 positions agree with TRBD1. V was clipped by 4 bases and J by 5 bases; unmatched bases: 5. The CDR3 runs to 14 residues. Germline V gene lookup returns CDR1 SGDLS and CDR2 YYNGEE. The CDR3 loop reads CASSMGTGATEAFF. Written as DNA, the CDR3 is TGTGCCAGCAGCATGGGGACAGGGGCGACTGAAGCTTTCTTT.

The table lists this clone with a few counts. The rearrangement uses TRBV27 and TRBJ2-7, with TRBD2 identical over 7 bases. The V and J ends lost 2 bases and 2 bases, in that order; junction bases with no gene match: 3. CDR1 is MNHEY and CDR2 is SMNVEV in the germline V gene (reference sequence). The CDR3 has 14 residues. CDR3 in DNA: TGTGCCAGCAGTTTAAGGAGCGGGGCCTACGAGCAGTACTTC. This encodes CASSLRSGAYEQYF.

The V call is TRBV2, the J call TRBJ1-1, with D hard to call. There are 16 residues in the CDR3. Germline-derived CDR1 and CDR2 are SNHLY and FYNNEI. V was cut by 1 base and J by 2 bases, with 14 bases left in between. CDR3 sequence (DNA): TGTGCCAGCAGTGAAGTGGCGGCCCATTTCAACACTGAAGCTTTCTTT. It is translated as CASSEVAAHFNTEAFF. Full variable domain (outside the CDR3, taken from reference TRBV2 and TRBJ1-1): EPEVTQTPSHQVTQMGQEVILRCVPISNHLYFYWYRQILGQKVEFLVSFYNNEISEKSEIFDDQFSVERPDGSNFTLKIRSTKLEDSAMYFCASSEVAAHFNTEAFFGQGTRLTVV.

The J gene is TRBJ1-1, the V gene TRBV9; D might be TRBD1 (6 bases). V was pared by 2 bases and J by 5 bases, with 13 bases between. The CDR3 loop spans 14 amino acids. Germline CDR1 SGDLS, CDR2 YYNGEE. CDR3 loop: CASSVGGLGTEAFF. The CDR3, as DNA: TGTGCCAGCAGCGTTGGGGGGCTGGGGACTGAAGCTTTCTTT. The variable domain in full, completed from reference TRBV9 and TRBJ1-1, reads DSGVTQTPKHLITATGQRVTLRCSPRSGDLSVYWYQQSLDQGLQFLIQYYNGEERAKGNILERFSAQQFPDLHSELNLSSLELGDSALYFCASSVGGLGTEAFFGQGTRLTVV.

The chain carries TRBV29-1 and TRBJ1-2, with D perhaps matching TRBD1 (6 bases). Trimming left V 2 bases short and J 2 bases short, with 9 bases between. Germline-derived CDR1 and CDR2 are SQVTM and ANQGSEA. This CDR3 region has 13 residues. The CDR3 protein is CSVERGQNYGYTF. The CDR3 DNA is TGCAGCGTTGAACGGGGACAAAACTATGGCTACACCTTC.

The CDR3 DNA follows: TGTGCCAGCAGCCTTGTCTTTGTTGTGGCTAGCGGGGTCAGGGGGGAGCTGTTTTTT. It codes for CASSLVFVVASGVRGELFF. This chain connects TRBV27 to TRBJ2-2, with 9 bases aligning to TRBD2. V gave up 6 bases and J gave up 8 bases; unmatched junction bases: 22. The CDR3 spans 19 residues. CDR1 is MNHEY, CDR2 SMNVEV, per germline (reference sequence).

The CDR3 sequence: CASSQAPGLVIQYF. In nucleotides, the CDR3 is TGCGCCAGCAGCCAAGCCCCGGGACTCGTGATTCAGTACTTC. This chain connects TRBV4-1 to TRBJ2-4; D is perhaps TRBD2 (6 bases). V was cut by 1 base and J by 10 bases, with 14 bases left in between. In germline, CDR1 is MGHRA, CDR2 YSYEKL. The CDR3 is 14 residues long.

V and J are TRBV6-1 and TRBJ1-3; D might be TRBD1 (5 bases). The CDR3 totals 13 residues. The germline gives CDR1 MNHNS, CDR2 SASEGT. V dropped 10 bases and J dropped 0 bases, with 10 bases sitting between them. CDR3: CAIGDGSGNTIYF. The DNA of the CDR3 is TGTGCCATCGGGGACGGCTCTGGAAACACCATATATTTT.

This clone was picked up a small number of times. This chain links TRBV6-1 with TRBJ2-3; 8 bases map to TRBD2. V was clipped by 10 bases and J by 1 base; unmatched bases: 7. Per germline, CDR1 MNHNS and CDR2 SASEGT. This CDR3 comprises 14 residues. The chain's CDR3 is CATSPGLGTDTQYF. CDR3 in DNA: TGTGCCACATCTCCGGGACTAGGCACAGATACGCAGTATTTT.

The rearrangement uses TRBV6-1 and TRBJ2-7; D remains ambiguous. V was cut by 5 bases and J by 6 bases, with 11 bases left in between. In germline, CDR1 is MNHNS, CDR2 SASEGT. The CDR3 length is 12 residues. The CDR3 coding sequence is TGTGCCAGCAGTCCCCTACGAGGCGAGCAGTACTTC. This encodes CASSPLRGEQYF.

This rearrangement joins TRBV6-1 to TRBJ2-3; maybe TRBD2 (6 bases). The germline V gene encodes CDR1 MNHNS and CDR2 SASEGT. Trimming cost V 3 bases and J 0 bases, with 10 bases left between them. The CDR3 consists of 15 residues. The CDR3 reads CASSEASVSTDTQYF. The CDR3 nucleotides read TGTGCCAGCAGTGAGGCTAGCGTAAGCACAGATACGCAGTATTTT.

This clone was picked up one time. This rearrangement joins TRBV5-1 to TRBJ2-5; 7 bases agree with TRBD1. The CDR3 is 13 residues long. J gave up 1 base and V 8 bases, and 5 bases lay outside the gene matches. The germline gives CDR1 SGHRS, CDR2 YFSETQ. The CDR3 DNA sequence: TGCGCCAGTGCGACAGGGCTCCAAGAGACCCAGTACTTC. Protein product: CASATGLQETQYF.

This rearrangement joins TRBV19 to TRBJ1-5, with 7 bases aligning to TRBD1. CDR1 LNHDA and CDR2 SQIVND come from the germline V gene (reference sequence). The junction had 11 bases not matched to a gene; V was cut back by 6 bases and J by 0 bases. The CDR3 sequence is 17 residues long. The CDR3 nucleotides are TGTGCCAGTAGGAAAAGGGGCGACAGGGATAGCAATCAGCCCCAGCATTTT. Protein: CASRKRGDRDSNQPQHF.

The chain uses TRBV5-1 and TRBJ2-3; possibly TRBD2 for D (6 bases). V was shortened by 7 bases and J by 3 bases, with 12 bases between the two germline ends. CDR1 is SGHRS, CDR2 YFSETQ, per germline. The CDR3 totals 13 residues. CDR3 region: CASSAGRTDTQYF. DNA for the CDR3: TGCGCCAGCTCAGCGGGTCGGACAGATACGCAGTATTTT.

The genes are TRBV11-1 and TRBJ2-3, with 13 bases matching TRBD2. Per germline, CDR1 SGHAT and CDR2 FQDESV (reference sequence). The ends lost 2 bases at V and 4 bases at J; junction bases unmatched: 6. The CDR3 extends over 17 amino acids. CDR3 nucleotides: TGTGCCAGCAGCTTAAGGACTAGCGGGAGTAATGCAGATACGCAGTATTTT. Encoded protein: CASSLRTSGSNADTQYF.

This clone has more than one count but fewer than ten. The CDR3 sequence: CASSLVKGAQHF. CDR3 DNA: TGTGCCAGCAGCTTGGTAAAAGGGGCCCAGCATTTT. V usage is TRBV5-6 and J usage is TRBJ1-5; D may be TRBD1 (5 bases). V lost 0 bases, J lost 11 bases, and 9 bases lay in between. In germline, CDR1 is SGHDT, CDR2 YYEEEE. CDR3 length: 12 amino acids.

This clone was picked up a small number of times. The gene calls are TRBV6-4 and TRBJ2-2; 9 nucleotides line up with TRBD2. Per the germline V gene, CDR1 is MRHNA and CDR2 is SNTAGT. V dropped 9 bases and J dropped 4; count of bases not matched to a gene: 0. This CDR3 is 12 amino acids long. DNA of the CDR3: TGTGCCAGGACTAGCGGCACCGGGGAGCTGTTTTTT. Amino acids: CARTSGTGELFF.

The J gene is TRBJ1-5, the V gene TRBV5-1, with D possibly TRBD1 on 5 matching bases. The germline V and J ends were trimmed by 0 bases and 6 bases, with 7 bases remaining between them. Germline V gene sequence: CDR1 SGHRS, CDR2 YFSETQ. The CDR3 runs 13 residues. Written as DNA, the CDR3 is TGCGCCAGCAGCTTGGGGGGCCCTCAGCCCCAGCATTTT. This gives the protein CASSLGGPQPQHF. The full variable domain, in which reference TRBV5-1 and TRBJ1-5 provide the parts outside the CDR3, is KAGVTQTPRYLIKTRGQQVTLSCSPISGHRSVSWYQQTPGQGLQFLFEYFSETQRNKGNFPGRFSGRQFSNSRSEMNVSTLELGDSALYLCASSLGGPQPQHFGDGTRLSIL.

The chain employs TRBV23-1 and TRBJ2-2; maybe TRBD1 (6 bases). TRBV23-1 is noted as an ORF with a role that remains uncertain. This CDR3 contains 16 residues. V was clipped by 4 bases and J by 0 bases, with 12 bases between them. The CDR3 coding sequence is TGCGCCAGCAGTCTTGCCGGGACAACGAACACCGGGGAGCTGTTTTTT. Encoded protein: CASSLAGTTNTGELFF.